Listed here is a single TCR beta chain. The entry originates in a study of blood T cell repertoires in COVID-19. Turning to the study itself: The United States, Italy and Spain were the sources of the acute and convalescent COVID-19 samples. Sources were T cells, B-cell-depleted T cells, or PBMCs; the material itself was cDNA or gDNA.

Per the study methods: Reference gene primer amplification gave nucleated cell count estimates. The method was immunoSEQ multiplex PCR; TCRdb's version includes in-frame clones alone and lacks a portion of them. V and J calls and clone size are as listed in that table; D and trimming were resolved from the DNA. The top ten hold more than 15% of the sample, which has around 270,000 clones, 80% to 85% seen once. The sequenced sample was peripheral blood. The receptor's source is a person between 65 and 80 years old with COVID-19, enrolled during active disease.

The CDR3 loop is CASSLQTSPAGTNEQYF. CDR3 DNA: TGCGCCAGCAGCTTGCAAACCTCTCCCGCGGGGACCAACGAGCAGTACTTC. The rearrangement links TRBV5-1 to TRBJ2-7; D may be TRBD2 (6 bases). Germline lookup yields CDR1 SGHRS and CDR2 YFSETQ. Trimming stripped 1 base from V and 5 bases from J, with 22 bases between. This CDR3 spans 17 amino acids. The full variable domain, its missing parts supplied by reference TRBV5-1 and TRBJ2-7, is KAGVTQTPRYLIKTRGQQVTLSCSPISGHRSVSWYQQTPGQGLQFLFEYFSETQRNKGNFPGRFSGRQFSNSRSEMNVSTLELGDSALYLCASSLQTSPAGTNEQYFGPGTRLTVT.